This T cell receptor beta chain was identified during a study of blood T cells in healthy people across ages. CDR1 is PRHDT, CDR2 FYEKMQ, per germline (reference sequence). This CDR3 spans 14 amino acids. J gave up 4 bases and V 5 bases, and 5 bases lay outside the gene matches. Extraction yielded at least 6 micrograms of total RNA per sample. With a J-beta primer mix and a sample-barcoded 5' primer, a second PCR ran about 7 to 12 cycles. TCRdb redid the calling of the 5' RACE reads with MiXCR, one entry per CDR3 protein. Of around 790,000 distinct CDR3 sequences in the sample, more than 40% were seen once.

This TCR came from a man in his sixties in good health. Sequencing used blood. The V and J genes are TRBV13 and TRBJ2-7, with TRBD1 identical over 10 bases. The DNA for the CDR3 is TGTGCCAGCAGCCGGACAGGGGGAAAGTACGAGCAGTACTTC. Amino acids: CASSRTGGKYEQYF. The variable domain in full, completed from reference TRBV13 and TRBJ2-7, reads AAGVIQSPRHLIKEKRETATLKCYPIPRHDTVYWYQQGPGQDPQFLISFYEKMQSDKGSIPDRFSAQQFSDYHSELNMSSLELGDSALYFCASSRTGGKYEQYFGPGTRLTVT.